This TCR beta chain is drawn from a study of cytomegalovirus exposure and HLA in healthy donors. The overall study: The platform used for the 120 or so validation repertoires matched that of the 650 to 750 first-cohort repertoires, a later analysis reported.

From germline, CDR1 is MGHRA and CDR2 YSYEKL. The CDR3 consists of 15 residues. After removal of 4 bases from V and 1 base from J, the junction contained 2 bases not matched to a gene. A word on this clone: The antigen is undetermined.

Profiling relied on immunoSEQ multiplex PCR, and the TCRdb table lists in-frame clones only, not all of them. This table holds some 100,000 clones, approximately 90% found once. Study-wide findings and caveats: The authors confirmed in vitro that a few CMV-associated chains were specific for CMV antigens. A subsequent analysis found that TCR clusters from the first cohort also tended to co-occur in the approximately 130 validation repertoires, with about 94% of cluster scores above 0. According to reports, the classifier identified cytomegalovirus status with high specificity and sensitivity.

Sequenced sample: PBMCs. This TCR was recovered from a young man in good health and CMV-seropositive. J is TRBJ2-2 and V is TRBV4-1, with 8 bases that match TRBD1. The CDR3 loop reads CASSRGTGNTGELFF. DNA for the CDR3: TGCGCCAGCAGCCGAGGGACAGGGAACACCGGGGAGCTGTTTTTT.